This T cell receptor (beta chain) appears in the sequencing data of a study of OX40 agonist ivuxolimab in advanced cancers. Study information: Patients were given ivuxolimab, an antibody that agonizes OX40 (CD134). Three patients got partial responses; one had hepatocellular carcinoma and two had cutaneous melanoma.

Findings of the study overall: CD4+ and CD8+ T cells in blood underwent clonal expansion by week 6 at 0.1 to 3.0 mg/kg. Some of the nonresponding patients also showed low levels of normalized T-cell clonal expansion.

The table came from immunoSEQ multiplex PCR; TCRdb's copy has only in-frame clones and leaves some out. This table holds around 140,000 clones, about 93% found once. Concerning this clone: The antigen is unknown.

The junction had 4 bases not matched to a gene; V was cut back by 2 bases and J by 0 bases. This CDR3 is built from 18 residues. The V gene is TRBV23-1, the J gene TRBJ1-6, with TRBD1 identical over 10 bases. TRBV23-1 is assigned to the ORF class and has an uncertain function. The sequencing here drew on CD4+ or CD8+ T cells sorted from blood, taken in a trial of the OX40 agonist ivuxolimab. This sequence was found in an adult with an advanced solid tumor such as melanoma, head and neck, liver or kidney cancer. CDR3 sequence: CASSQTTGGSSYNSPLHF. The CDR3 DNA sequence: TGCGCCAGCAGTCAAACGACAGGGGGCAGCTCCTATAATTCACCCCTCCACTTT.